Below, 5 T cell receptor beta chains from the same sample are listed, as sequenced in a study of control samples from healthy donors and cancer patients. TCRdb's copy holds only in-frame clones and misses some; the assay was immunoSEQ multiplex PCR. Here the sample spans about 42,000 clones, roughly 80% being singletons. The sample consisted of blood. The receptors derive from a man aged 55 to 70 in good health.

This clone has just one count. V gene TRBV28 combines with J gene TRBJ2-2, with TRBD2 matching over 14 bases. CDR3 size: 18 residues. Per the germline V gene, CDR1 is MDHEN and CDR2 is SYDVKM. Trimming cost V 3 bases and J 0 bases; bases outside gene matches: 3. Here the CDR3 reads CASSLGLAGEANTGELFF. As DNA, the CDR3 is TGTGCCAGCAGTTTGGGACTAGCGGGAGAAGCGAACACCGGGGAGCTGTTTTTT. The full variable domain, rest sourced from reference TRBV28 and TRBJ2-2, is DVKVTQSSRYLVKRTGEKVFLECVQDMDHENMFWYRQDPGLGLRLIYFSYDVKMKEKGDIPEGYSVSREKKERFSLILESASTNQTSMYLCASSLGLAGEANTGELFFGEGSRLTVL.

This chain joins TRBV25-1 and TRBJ2-2, with D possibly matching TRBD2 (6 bases). CDR1 is MGHDK, CDR2 SYGVNS, per germline. With 8 bases removed from V and 5 bases from J, the gap between germline ends came to 12 bases. The CDR3 totals 13 residues. As DNA, the CDR3 is TGTGCCAGCCCTTGGGCGGGAACCGGGGAGCTGTTTTTT. This gives the protein CASPWAGTGELFF.

The J gene is TRBJ1-1, the V gene TRBV29-1, with 8 bases aligning to TRBD1. The CDR3 contains 11 residues. The V gene end was trimmed by 4 bases and the J gene end by 11 bases; junction bases not matched to a gene: 6. Germline V gene data show CDR1 as SQVTM and CDR2 as ANQGSEA. The CDR3 loop is CSVVPGGRAFF. The CDR3 DNA reads TGCAGCGTTGTTCCAGGGGGCAGGGCTTTCTTT.

The V call is TRBV11-2, the J call TRBJ2-7, with D possibly being TRBD1 or TRBD2 (7 bases each). The CDR3 runs to 14 residues. CDR1 is SGHAT, CDR2 FQNNGV, per germline. V shed 1 base and J shed 4 bases, with 11 bases lying between them. CDR3 coding DNA: TGTGCCAGCAGCTTAGCAGGGGGGGATTACGAGCAGTACTTC. Translated, it gives CASSLAGGDYEQYF.

This clone was seen only once. The gene calls are TRBV19 and TRBJ1-4; D not resolved. Germline V gene data show CDR1 as LNHDA and CDR2 as SQIVND (reference sequence). This CDR3 contains 14 residues. Trimming stripped 9 bases from V and 2 bases from J, with 13 bases between. This CDR3 is CASGSGWTNEKLFF. CDR3 nucleotides: TGTGCCAGCGGGTCCGGGTGGACTAATGAAAAACTGTTTTTT.